The source of this T cell receptor beta chain is a study of blood T cell repertoires in COVID-19. Looking at the study overall: Some COVID-19 samples were acute and others convalescent; all came from the United States, Italy and Spain. In each case, the material was cDNA or gDNA derived from T cells, B-cell-depleted T cells, or PBMCs.

Original processing notes: Amplification of reference gene primers was used by the study to estimate nucleated cell counts. TCRdb's copy holds only in-frame clones and misses some; the assay was immunoSEQ multiplex PCR. The DNA was the basis for D and trimming; V, J and clone size are from that table. Counted here are 85,000 to 110,000 clones, nearly 90% occurring once; the ten biggest clones make up approximately 3.1%. CDR3 length: 14 residues. V lost 0 bases and J 5 bases, leaving 10 bases between the germline ends. Germline CDR1 WSHSY, CDR2 SAAADI. The J gene is TRBJ2-5, the V gene TRBV10-2, with a weak D call TRBD2 (5 bases). This TCR was sampled from a man over 45 in a cohort sampled during active COVID-19. The source material was peripheral blood. CDR3 DNA sequence: TGCGCCAGCAGTGAGTCGAAACGGGATGAGACCCAGTACTTC. Amino acid sequence: CASSESKRDETQYF.